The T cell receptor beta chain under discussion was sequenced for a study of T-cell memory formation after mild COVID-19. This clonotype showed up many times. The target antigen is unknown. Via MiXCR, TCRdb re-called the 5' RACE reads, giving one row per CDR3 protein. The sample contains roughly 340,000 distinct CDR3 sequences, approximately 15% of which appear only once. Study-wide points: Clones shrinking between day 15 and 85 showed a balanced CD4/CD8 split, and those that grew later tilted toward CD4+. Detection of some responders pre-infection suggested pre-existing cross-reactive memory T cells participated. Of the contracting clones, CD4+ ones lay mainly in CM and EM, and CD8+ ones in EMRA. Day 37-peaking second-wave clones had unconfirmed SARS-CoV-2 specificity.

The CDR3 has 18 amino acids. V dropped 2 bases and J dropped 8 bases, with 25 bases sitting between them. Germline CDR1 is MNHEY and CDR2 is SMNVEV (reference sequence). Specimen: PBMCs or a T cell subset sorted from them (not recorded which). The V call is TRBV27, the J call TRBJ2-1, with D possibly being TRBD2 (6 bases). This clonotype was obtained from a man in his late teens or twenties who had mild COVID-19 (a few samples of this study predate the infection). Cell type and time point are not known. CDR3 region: CASSLRGARDPYQDEQFF. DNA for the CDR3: TGTGCCAGCAGTTTACGCGGGGCAAGGGACCCCTACCAGGATGAGCAGTTCTTC.